This TCR beta chain was identified during a study of blood T cell repertoires in COVID-19. The authors' processing: Researchers report that nucleated cell counts were estimated from reference gene primer amplification. TCRdb keeps only in-frame clones here, not all; method: immunoSEQ multiplex PCR. Clone size and V and J calls were adopted from that table, with D and trimming inferred from the DNA. The top ten clones hold less than 3.5% of a sample with about 370,000 clones, about 89% of them seen once. The germline gives CDR1 SGHTA, CDR2 FQGNSA. The CDR3 is made up of 16 amino acids. The ends lost 1 base at V and 1 base at J; junction bases unmatched: 3.

The sequencing sample was made of peripheral blood. This clonotype originated in a woman aged 25 to 45 with COVID-19, enrolled during active disease. V and J are TRBV7-2 and TRBJ2-5; the match to TRBD2 covers 10 bases. The CDR3 loop reads CASSLGLAGSQETQYF. Written as DNA, the CDR3 is TGTGCCAGCAGCTTAGGACTAGCGGGTTCCCAAGAGACCCAGTACTTC.